This T cell receptor (beta chain) was retrieved from a study of T cell changes during pregnancy in multiple sclerosis. V was pared by 0 bases and J by 4 bases, with 7 bases between. The germline V gene encodes CDR1 SQVTM and CDR2 ANQGSEA. This CDR3 is 12 amino acids long. Some clones are missing from TCRdb's copy, which holds only in-frame ones; the method was immunoSEQ multiplex PCR. The repertoire includes fewer than 85,000 clones, 85% to 95% of them detected once, and less than 3% sits in the top ten. The genes are TRBV29-1 and TRBJ2-7; D remains unclear. This receptor was identified in a female donor in good health, enrolled as a control in a pregnancy study. The sample here was peripheral blood, taken in the third trimester of pregnancy. The CDR3 sequence is CSVEDLRYEQYF. CDR3 coding DNA: TGCAGCGTTGAAGATCTCCGTTACGAGCAGTACTTC.